The T cell receptor (beta chain) described here comes from a study of blood T cell repertoires in COVID-19 (dated by TCRdb to 2018 to 2020). General notes on the study: The collaborator samples originated in the United States, Italy and Spain and spanned the acute and convalescent phases of COVID-19. The material from the prospective study consisted of cDNA or gDNA derived from T cells, B-cell-depleted T cells, or PBMCs. Deeply sampled blood TCRbeta repertoires from subjects exposed to, actively infected with, or recovered from COVID-19 were included in the dataset. The repertoires were released in a freely available public database intended as a resource for research on the immune response to SARS-CoV-2. The samples were drawn from the first 160 participants of the ongoing ImmuneRACE study and from 1,254 subjects provided by 6 global collaborators. Sample metadata almost always included a de-identified subject ID, COVID-19 status, age in years and sex. Where HLA class I and class II types were available, the types were taken from metadata supplied by the sample provider, not from assay-based typing.

TCRbeta CDR3 regions were amplified from genomic DNA by means of the immunoSEQ Assay, a bias-controlled multiplex PCR. On the authors' methods: Within the assay, amplification of reference gene primers was used to estimate how many nucleated cells each sample contained. Sequence reads were collapsed and filtered to measure the absolute abundance of every unique TCRbeta CDR3 rearrangement. Productive Simpson clonality was computed per sample as the square root of Simpson's diversity index over productive rearrangements. The clones in this table, taken by TCRdb from immuneACCESS, are in-frame only. Not every clone is retained; where verified, under half of the shortfall comes from an unresolved V gene, and the cause of the rest is unknown. V, J and clone size were drawn from that table, and D and trimming were deduced from the DNA. Present in this sample are around 260,000 clones, about 88% of which were seen just once. The top ten clonotypes cover roughly 4% of the sample.

Per the germline V gene, SGHTA is the CDR1 and FQGTGA is the CDR2. The cysteine opens and the phenylalanine closes a CDR3 of 14 amino acids. The read is trimmed to its CDR3 DNA, 42 bases read in frame from base 1. V was cut back by 4 bases and J by 6 bases, leaving a gap of 15 bases between them. Another Seattle source contributed samples from volunteer blood donors who had recovered from COVID-19. Each collaborating institution followed its own protocols to collect whole blood in K2EDTA tubes. For TCRbeta analysis, collaborators shipped samples as frozen whole blood, isolated PBMCs, or DNA extracted from either of those sample types. With regard to this clone: The specificity of this receptor is unknown. No base quality values were provided; no much bigger clone lies one nucleotide off.

Study-wide conclusions, independent of this receptor: Clinical and demographic metadata were provided uncurated, with the amount varying by source and participant.

The sequenced sample consisted of peripheral blood. This clonotype originated in a man aged 60 to 75 who had recovered from COVID-19. This chain is built from TRBV7-3 and TRBJ1-1; the D gene is perhaps TRBD1, from 6 matching bases. The bases read TGTGCCAGCAGCTCACAGGGTTTAGGCTCTGAAGCTTTCTTT. It codes for CASSSQGLGSEAFF.